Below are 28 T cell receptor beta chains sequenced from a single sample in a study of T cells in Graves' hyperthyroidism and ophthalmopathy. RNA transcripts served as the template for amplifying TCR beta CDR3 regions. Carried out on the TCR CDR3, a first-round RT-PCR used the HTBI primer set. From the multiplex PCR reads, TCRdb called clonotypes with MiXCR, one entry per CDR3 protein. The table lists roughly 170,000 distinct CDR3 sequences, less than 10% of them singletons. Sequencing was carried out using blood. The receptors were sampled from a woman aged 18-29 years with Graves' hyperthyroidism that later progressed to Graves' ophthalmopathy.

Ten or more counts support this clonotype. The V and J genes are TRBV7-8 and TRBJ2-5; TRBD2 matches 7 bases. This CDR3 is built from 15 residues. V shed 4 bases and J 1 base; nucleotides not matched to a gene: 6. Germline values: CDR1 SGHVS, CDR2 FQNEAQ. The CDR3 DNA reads TGTGCCAGCAGCTCGGGAGCGGGGCTCCAAGAGACCCAGTACTTC. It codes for CASSSGAGLQETQYF. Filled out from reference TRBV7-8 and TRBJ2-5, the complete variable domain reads GAGVSQSPRYKVAKRGQDVALRCDPISGHVSLFWYQQALGQGPEFLTYFQNEAQLDKSGLPSDRFFAERPEGSVSTLKIQRTQQEDSAVYLCASSSGAGLQETQYFGPGTRLLVL.

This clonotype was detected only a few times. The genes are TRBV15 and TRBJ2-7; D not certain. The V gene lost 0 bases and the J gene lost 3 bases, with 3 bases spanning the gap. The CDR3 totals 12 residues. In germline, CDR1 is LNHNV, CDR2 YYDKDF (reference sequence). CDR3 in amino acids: CATSREGYEQYF. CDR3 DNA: TGTGCCACCAGCAGAGAGGGCTACGAGCAGTACTTC.

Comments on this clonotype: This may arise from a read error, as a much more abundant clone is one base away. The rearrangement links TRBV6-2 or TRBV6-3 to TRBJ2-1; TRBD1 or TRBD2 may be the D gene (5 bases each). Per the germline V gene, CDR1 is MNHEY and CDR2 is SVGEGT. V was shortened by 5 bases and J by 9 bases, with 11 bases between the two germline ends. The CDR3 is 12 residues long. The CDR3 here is CASSRMGVEQFF. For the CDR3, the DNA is TGTGCCAGCAGTCGAATGGGGGTTGAGCAGTTCTTC.

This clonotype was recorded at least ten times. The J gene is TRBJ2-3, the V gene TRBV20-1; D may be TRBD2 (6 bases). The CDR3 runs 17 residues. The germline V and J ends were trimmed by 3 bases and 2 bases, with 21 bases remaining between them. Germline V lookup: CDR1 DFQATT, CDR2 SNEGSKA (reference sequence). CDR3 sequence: CSARPPAGRGTTDTQYF. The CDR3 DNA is TGCAGTGCTAGGCCCCCGGCGGGAAGGGGCACCACAGATACGCAGTATTTT.

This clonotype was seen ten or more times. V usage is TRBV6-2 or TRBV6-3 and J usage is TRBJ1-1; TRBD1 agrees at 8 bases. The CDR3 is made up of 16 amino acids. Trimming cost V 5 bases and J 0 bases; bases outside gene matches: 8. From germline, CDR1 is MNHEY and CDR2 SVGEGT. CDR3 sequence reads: CASSHGTGDMNTEAFF. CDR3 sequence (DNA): TGTGCCAGCAGTCACGGGACAGGCGACATGAACACTGAAGCTTTCTTT.

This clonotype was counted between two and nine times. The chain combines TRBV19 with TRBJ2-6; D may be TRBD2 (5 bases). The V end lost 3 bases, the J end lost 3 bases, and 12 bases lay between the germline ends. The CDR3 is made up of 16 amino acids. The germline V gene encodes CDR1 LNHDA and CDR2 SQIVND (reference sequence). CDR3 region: CASSINMRVGANVLTF. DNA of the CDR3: TGTGCCAGTAGTATTAATATGAGGGTTGGGGCCAACGTCCTGACTTTC.

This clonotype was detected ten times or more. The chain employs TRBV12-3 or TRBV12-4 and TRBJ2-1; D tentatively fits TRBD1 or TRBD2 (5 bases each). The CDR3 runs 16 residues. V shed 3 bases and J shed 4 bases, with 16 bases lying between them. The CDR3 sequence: CASSFVGASSYNEQFF. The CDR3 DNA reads TGTGCCAGCAGTTTTGTCGGGGCCTCATCTTACAATGAGCAGTTCTTC.

CDR3 nucleotide sequence: TGCAGTGCTAGAGATCCCGGGACTAGCGGATACAATGAGCAGTTCTTC. This gives the protein CSARDPGTSGYNEQFF. This chain joins TRBV20-1 and TRBJ2-1; TRBD2 matches at 11 bases. The germline V gene has CDR1 DFQATT and CDR2 SNEGSKA (reference sequence). V was clipped by 0 bases and J by 4 bases; unmatched bases: 5. The CDR3 extends over 16 amino acids.

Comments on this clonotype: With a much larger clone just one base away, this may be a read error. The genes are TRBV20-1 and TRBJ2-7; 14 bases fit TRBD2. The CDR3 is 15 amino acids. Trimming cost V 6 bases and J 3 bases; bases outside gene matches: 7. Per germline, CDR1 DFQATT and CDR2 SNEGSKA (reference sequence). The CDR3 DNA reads TGCAGTGCCGAGACTAGCGGGAGGGGAAACTACGAGCAGTACTTC. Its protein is CSAETSGRGNYEQYF.

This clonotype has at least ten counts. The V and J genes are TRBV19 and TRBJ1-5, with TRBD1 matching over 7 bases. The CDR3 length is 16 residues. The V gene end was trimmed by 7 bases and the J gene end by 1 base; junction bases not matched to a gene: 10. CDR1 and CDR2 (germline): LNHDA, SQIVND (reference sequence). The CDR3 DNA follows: TGTGCCAGTATTCCCGAACAGGGGAGGAGCAATCAGCCCCAGCATTTT. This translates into CASIPEQGRSNQPQHF.

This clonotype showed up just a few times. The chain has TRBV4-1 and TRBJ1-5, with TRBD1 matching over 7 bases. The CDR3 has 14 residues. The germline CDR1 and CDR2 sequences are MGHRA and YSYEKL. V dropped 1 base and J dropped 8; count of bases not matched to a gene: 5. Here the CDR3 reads CASSQGQGVEPQHF. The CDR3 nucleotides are TGCGCCAGCAGCCAAGGACAGGGTGTGGAGCCCCAGCATTTT.

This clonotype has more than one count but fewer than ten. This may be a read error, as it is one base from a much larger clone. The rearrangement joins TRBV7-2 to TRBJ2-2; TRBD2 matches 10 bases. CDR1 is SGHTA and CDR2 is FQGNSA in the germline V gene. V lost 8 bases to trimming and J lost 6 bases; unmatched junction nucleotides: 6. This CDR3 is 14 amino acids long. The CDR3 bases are TGTGCCAGCGGCCATGGACTAGCGGCCGGGGAGCTGTTTTTT. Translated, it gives CASGHGLAAGELFF.

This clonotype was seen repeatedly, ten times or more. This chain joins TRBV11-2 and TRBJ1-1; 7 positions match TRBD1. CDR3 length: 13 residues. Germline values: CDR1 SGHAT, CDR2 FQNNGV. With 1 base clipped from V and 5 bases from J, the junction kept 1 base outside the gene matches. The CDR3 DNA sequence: TGTGCCAGCAGCTTAGGCAGGGGGACTGAAGCTTTCTTT. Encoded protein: CASSLGRGTEAFF. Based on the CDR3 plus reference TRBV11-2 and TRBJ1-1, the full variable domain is EAGVAQSPRYKIIEKRQSVAFWCNPISGHATLYWYQQILGQGPKLLIQFQNNGVVDDSQLPKDRFSAERLKGVDSTLKIQPAKLEDSAVYLCASSLGRGTEAFFGQGTRLTVV.

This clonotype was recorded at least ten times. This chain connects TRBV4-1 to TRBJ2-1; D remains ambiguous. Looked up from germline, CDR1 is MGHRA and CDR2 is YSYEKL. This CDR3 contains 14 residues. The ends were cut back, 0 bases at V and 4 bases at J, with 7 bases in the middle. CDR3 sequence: CASSQDPTYNEQFF. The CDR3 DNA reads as TGCGCCAGCAGCCAAGATCCGACATACAATGAGCAGTTCTTC.

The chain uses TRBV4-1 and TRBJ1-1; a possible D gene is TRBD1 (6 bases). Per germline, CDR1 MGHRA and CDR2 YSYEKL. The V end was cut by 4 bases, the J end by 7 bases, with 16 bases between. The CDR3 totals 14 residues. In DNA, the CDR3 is TGCGCCAGCAGCCCAATGGGACAAACTGATGAAGCTTTCTTT. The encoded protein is CASSPMGQTDEAFF.

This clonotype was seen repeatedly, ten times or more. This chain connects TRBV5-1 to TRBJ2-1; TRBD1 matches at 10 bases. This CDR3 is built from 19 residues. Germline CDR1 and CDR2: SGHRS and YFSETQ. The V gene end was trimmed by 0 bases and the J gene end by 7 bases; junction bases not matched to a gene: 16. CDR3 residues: CASSLEERDRGYPGNEQFF. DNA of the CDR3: TGCGCCAGCAGCTTGGAGGAGCGGGACAGGGGATATCCTGGAAATGAGCAGTTCTTC.

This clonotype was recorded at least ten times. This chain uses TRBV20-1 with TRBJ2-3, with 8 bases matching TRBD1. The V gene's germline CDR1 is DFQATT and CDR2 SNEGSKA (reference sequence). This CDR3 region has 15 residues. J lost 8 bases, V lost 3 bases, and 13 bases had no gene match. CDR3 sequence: CSASGSQGAQGTQYF. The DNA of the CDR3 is TGCAGTGCTAGCGGTTCTCAGGGGGCGCAGGGTACGCAGTATTTT.

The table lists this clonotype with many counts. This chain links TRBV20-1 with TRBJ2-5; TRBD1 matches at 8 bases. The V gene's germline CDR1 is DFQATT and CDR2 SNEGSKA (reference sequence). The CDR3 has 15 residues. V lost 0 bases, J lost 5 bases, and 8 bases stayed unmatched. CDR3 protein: CSARDWQGARETQYF. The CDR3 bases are TGCAGTGCTAGAGATTGGCAGGGGGCGAGGGAGACCCAGTACTTC.

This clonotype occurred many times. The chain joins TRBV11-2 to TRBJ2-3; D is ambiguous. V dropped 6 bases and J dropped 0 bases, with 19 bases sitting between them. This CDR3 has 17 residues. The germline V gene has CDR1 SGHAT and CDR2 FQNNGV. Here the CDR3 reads CASSPLGRGASTDTQYF. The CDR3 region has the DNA TGTGCCAGCAGTCCGCTCGGCCGAGGAGCCAGCACAGATACGCAGTATTTT.

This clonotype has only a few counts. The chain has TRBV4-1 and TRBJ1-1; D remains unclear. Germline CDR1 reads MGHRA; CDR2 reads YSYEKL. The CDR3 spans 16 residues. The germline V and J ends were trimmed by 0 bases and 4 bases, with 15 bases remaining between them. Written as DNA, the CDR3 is TGCGCCAGCAGCCAAGAGGGTCGGGCCCCCCCCACTGAAGCTTTCTTT. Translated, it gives CASSQEGRAPPTEAFF.

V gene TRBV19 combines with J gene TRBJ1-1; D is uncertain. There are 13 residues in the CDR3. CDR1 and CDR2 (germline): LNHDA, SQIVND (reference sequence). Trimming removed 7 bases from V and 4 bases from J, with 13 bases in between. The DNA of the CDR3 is TGTGCCAGTACATTTCTCCCAGGCACTGAAGCTTTCTTT. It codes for CASTFLPGTEAFF. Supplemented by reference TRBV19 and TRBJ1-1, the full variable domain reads DGGITQSPKYLFRKEGQNVTLSCEQNLNHDAMYWYRQDPGQGLRLIYYSQIVNDFQKGDIAEGYSVSREKKESFPLTVTSAQKNPTAFYLCASTFLPGTEAFFGQGTRLTVV.

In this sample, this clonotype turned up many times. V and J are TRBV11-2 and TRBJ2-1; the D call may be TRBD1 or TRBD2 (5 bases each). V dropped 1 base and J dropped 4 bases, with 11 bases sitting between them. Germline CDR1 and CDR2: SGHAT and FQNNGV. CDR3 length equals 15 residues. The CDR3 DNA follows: TGTGCCAGCAGCTTAGTACTAGGGGAGTACAATGAGCAGTTCTTC. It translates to CASSLVLGEYNEQFF.

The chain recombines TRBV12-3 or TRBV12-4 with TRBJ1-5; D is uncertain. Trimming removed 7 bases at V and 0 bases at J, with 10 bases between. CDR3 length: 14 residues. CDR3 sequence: CASTKTNSNQPQHF. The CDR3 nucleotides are TGTGCCAGCACGAAGACAAATAGCAATCAGCCCCAGCATTTT.

The chain's CDR3 is CASSSGTAYGYTF. CDR3 DNA sequence: TGTGCCAGCAGTTCCGGGACGGCTTACGGCTACACCTTC. The chain recombines TRBV12-3 or TRBV12-4 with TRBJ1-2, with a weak D call TRBD1 (5 bases). This CDR3 is 13 amino acids long. V was clipped by 4 bases and J by 8 bases, with 14 bases between them.

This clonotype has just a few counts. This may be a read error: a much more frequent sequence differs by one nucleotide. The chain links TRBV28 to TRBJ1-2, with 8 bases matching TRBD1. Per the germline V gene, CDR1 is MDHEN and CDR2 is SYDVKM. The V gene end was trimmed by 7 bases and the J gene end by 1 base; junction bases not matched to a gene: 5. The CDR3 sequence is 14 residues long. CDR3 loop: CASTRDRYNYGYTF. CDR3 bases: TGTGCCAGCACCCGGGACAGGTATAACTATGGCTACACCTTC.

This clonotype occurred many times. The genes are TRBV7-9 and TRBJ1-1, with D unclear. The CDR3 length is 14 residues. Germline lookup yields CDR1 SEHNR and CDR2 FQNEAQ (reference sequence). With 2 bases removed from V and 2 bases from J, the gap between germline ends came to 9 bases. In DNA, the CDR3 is TGTGCCAGCAGCTTATTGGGCCTTAACACTGAAGCTTTCTTT. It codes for CASSLLGLNTEAFF.

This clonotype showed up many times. The CDR3 spells CASRRGQGGTGELFF. In DNA form, the CDR3 reads TGTGCCAGCAGGAGAGGACAGGGGGGCACCGGGGAGCTGTTTTTT. The V call is TRBV28, the J call TRBJ2-2, with 10 bases aligning to TRBD1. The CDR3 is 15 residues long. Looked up from germline, CDR1 is MDHEN and CDR2 is SYDVKM. The V and J ends lost 6 bases and 4 bases, in that order; junction bases with no gene match: 5.

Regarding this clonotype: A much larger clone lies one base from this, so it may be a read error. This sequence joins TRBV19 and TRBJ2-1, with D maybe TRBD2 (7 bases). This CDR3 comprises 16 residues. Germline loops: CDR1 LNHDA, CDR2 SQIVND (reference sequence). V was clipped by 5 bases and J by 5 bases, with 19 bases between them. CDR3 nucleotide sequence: TGTGCCAGTAGTCTAAGGGGGGGAGTTGGGGACAATGAGCAGTTCTTC. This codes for CASSLRGGVGDNEQFF.